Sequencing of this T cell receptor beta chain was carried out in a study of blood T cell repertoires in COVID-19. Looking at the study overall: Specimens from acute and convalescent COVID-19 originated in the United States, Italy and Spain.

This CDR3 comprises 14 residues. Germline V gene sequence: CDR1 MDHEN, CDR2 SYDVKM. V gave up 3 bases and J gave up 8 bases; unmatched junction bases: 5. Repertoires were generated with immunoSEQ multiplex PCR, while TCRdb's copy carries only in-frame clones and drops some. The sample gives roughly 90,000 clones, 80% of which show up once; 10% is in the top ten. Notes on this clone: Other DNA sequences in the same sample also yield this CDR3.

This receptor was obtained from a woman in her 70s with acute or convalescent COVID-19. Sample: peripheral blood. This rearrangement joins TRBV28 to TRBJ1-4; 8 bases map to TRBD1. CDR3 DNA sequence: TGTGCCAGCAGTTTGCAGGGGGCGAGGGAAAAACTGTTTTTT. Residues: CASSLQGAREKLFF.